These 5 T cell receptor beta chains share one sample of origin, sequenced in a study of graft-versus-host responses after intestinal transplantation. The antigens of these receptors remain unknown. The data were produced by immunoSEQ multiplex PCR, yet TCRdb's version contains in-frame clones alone and is incomplete. The sample yields more than 90,000 clones, more than 90% seen once. The specimen comprised unstimulated CD4+ T cells sorted from spleen or lymph node cells, sampled before transplant. The receptor source for this set is a human donor who was the organ donor for an intestinal transplant.

V gene TRBV5-1 combines with J gene TRBJ2-7; D unresolved. V dropped 0 bases and J dropped 2 bases, with 12 bases sitting between them. The CDR3 runs to 15 residues. Germline V gene sequence: CDR1 SGHRS, CDR2 YFSETQ. The CDR3 bases are TGCGCCAGCAGCTTGGAATCAGGTTTAACCTACGAGCAGTACTTC. Encoded protein: CASSLESGLTYEQYF.

The genes are TRBV6-5 and TRBJ1-5; TRBD1 aligns across 7 bases. Germline V CDR1 and CDR2: MNHEY, SVGAGI. The CDR3 totals 15 residues. After removal of 4 bases from V and 1 base from J, the junction contained 4 bases not matched to a gene. CDR3 sequence reads: CASSFQGGSNQPQHF. The CDR3 nucleotides are TGTGCCAGCAGTTTTCAGGGGGGAAGCAATCAGCCCCAGCATTTT.

J is TRBJ1-4 and V is TRBV11-2; weak D call: TRBD1 (5 bases). Per germline, CDR1 SGHAT and CDR2 FQNNGV. The CDR3 is made up of 15 amino acids. The V end was cut by 5 bases, the J end by 5 bases, with 15 bases between. The CDR3 is CASSTLGALNEKLFF. DNA of the CDR3: TGTGCCAGCAGCACCCTAGGGGCTCTCAATGAAAAACTGTTTTTT.

The chain carries TRBV19 and TRBJ2-3, with D possibly TRBD1 on 6 matching bases. Trimming stripped 4 bases from V and 0 bases from J, with 11 bases between. CDR1 and CDR2 from the germline V gene are LNHDA and SQIVND (reference sequence). The CDR3 is made up of 15 amino acids. CDR3 protein: CASSRTEPSTDTQYF. Here the CDR3 DNA reads TGTGCCAGTAGTAGGACAGAGCCTAGCACAGATACGCAGTATTTT.

The rearrangement links TRBV5-1 to TRBJ2-3, with D maybe TRBD1 (6 bases). Trimming removed 0 bases from V and 0 bases from J, with 14 bases in between. CDR1 is SGHRS and CDR2 is YFSETQ in the germline V gene. The CDR3 is 17 residues long. CDR3 sequence: CASSLAPTGSSTDTQYF. CDR3 in DNA: TGCGCCAGCAGCTTGGCTCCTACAGGGTCTAGCACAGATACGCAGTATTTT.